This T cell receptor beta chain originates from a study of T cell repertoires in cytomegalovirus infection. Study-level background: Selection of CMV epitopes for the study included recently identified HLA-C-restricted and well-studied HLA-B-restricted ones. Shared public TCR beta signatures pointed to both CMV infection and a matching HLA type.

V lost 9 bases and J 3 bases, leaving 18 bases between the germline ends. CDR3 size: 14 residues. Germline lookup yields CDR1 MNHEY and CDR2 SVGEGT. Notes on the study in general: Individuals carrying CMV plus the relevant HLA were identified by cumulative frequency of public TCR beta families. HLA-C-restricted CMV-specific TCR beta clonotypes were dominant in the ex vivo response.

With respect to this clonotype: What it binds is unknown.

TCRdb reanalysed the reads using MiXCR and keeps one entry per CDR3 protein. The table records hundreds of thousands of distinct CDR3 sequences, roughly 29% of them present only once. This rearrangement joins TRBV6-2 or TRBV6-3 to TRBJ2-7, with D hard to call. The clonotype comes from a human donor in good health (CMV status not recorded). Some clones in this sample may be carry-over from other donors' samples. The sample in question was cultured PBMCs, obtained from culture after CMV antigen stimulation. The CDR3 DNA follows: TGTGCCAGTGGCACCCACTTATCATACTACGAGCAGTACTTC. As protein: CASGTHLSYYEQYF.